Given below is one T cell receptor (beta chain) in context. The antigen is not known. The method was immunoSEQ multiplex PCR; TCRdb's version includes in-frame clones alone and lacks a portion of them. The sample lists more than 120,000 clones; 88% were seen once. The data originate from a study of T cell responses to AZD1222 COVID-19 vaccine. Study conclusions and caveats: Most donors were white British, females outnumbered males, and clonal diversity was possibly underestimated. Reports indicate that nearly half of spike-specific TCRs are directed at unmutated variant regions. At study baseline, merely six AZD1222 recipients were seropositive. Spike as a whole was targeted by vaccine-associated CD4 TCRs, dominant at 160-218 and 743-854.

Germline V gene data show CDR1 as KGHDR and CDR2 as SFDVKD. Deletions cut 3 bases from V and 8 bases from J, with 18 bases between. The CDR3 is made up of 16 amino acids. The sequences come from peripheral blood, collected 28 days after the second dose of the MenACWY control vaccine. The rearrangement uses TRBV24-1 and TRBJ1-4; D is ambiguous. The receptor's source is an adult who received the MenACWY meningococcal vaccine as a control. CDR3 sequence reads: CATSDPSREGGEKLFF. The CDR3 coding sequence is TGTGCCACCAGTGATCCATCCCGAGAGGGTGGGGAAAAACTGTTTTTT.